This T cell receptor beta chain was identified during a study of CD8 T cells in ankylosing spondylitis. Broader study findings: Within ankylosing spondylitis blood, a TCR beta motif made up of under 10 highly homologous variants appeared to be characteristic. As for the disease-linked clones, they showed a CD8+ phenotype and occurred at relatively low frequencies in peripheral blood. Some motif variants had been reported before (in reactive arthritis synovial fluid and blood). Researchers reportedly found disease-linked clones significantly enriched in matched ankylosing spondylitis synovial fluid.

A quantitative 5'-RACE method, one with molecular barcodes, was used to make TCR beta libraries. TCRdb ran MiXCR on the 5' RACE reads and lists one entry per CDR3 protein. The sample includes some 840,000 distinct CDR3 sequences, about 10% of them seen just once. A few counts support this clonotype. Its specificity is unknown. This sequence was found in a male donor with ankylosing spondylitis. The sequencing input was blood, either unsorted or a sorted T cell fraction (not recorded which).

This chain's CDR3 is CASSVGTARNLGNTIYF. CDR3 nucleotides: TGTGCCAGCAGCGTAGGGACAGCAAGAAATTTGGGAAACACCATATATTTT. The V gene is TRBV9, the J gene TRBJ1-3; D possibly corresponds to TRBD1 (6 bases). CDR1 and CDR2 from the germline V gene are SGDLS and YYNGEE. V was pared by 0 bases and J by 4 bases, with 17 bases between. This CDR3 region has 17 residues.